These 13 T cell receptor beta chains came from one sample sequenced in a study of radiation and T cells in renal cell carcinoma. Some clones are missing from TCRdb's copy, which holds only in-frame ones; the method was immunoSEQ multiplex PCR. Among roughly 130,000 clones, around nine tenths were seen once, and the ten largest hold 12%. Regarding time point: baseline pretreatment blood. The treatment was: 15 Gy SBRT to primary tumor, nephrectomy 4 weeks later. The sample in question was blood, obtained from a patient whose treatment included radiotherapy and nephrectomy. The receptors originated from a woman between 45 and 65 years old with renal cell carcinoma.

This rearrangement joins TRBV19 to TRBJ1-5; 8 bases line up with TRBD1. J was trimmed by 8 bases and V by 5 bases; bases with no gene match: 5. This CDR3 contains 13 residues. The germline CDR1 and CDR2 sequences are LNHDA and SQIVND (reference sequence). CDR3 nucleotides: TGTGCCAGTAGTTCGACAGGGGATGAGCCCCAGCATTTT. Translating gives CASSSTGDEPQHF.

The chain couples TRBV18 to TRBJ2-7, with D perhaps matching TRBD2 (7 bases). V lost 6 bases, J lost 3 bases, and 15 bases lay in between. CDR1 and CDR2 from the germline V gene are KGHSH and LQKENI. CDR3 length equals 14 residues. This CDR3 reads CASSLQGGGYEQYF. CDR3 sequence (DNA): TGTGCCAGCTCTCTACAGGGAGGGGGCTACGAGCAGTACTTC. Full variable domain (rest looked up from reference TRBV18 and TRBJ2-7): NAGVMQNPRHLVRRRGQEARLRCSPMKGHSHVYWYRQLPEEGLKFMVYLQKENIIDESGMPKERFSAEFPKEGPSILRIQQVVRGDSAAYFCASSLQGGGYEQYFGPGTRLTVT.

On this clone itself: The same CDR3 arises from other DNA sequences in this sample as well. This sequence joins TRBV19 and TRBJ1-2, with D possibly matching TRBD1 (5 bases). This CDR3 is 13 amino acids long. CDR1 and CDR2 (germline): LNHDA, SQIVND (reference sequence). Trimming left V 1 base short and J 4 bases short, with 7 bases between. This CDR3 reads CASSIGQPYGYTF. DNA for the CDR3: TGTGCCAGTAGTATAGGACAGCCCTATGGCTACACCTTC. The entire variable domain, with the rest obtained from reference TRBV19 and TRBJ1-2, is as follows: DGGITQSPKYLFRKEGQNVTLSCEQNLNHDAMYWYRQDPGQGLRLIYYSQIVNDFQKGDIAEGYSVSREKKESFPLTVTSAQKNPTAFYLCASSIGQPYGYTFGSGTRLTVV.

The CDR3 bases are TGTGCCAGCAGCTTAGATATAGGGACGGGGGGGCCCTACAATGAGCAGTTCTTC. Amino acid sequence: CASSLDIGTGGPYNEQFF. The chain links TRBV11-2 to TRBJ2-1; 8 nucleotides agree with TRBD2. Germline V lookup: CDR1 SGHAT, CDR2 FQNNGV. Unmatched junction bases numbered 9, after V lost 0 bases and J lost 2 bases. The CDR3 runs 18 residues.

This chain connects TRBV29-1 to TRBJ2-5, with 9 bases lining up with TRBD2. The germline V gene has CDR1 SQVTM and CDR2 ANQGSEA. Trimming removed 6 bases from V and 1 base from J; junction bases left unmatched: 3. The CDR3 loop spans 13 amino acids. In nucleotides, the CDR3 is TGCAGCGTCGAGACTAGCGGCCAAGAGACCCAGTACTTC. It yields the protein CSVETSGQETQYF.

This chain uses TRBV10-1 with TRBJ1-6, with D uncertain. V lost 0 bases and J 8 bases, leaving 5 bases between the germline ends. Germline V CDR1 and CDR2: WNHNN, SYGVQD (reference sequence). The CDR3 is made up of 13 amino acids. In DNA form, the CDR3 reads TGCGCCAGCAGTGAGTCGACCGATTCACCCCTCCACTTT. Residues: CASSESTDSPLHF.

This chain uses TRBV19 with TRBJ1-1; the match to TRBD1 covers 8 bases. J lost 10 bases, V lost 8 bases, and 15 bases had no gene match. This CDR3 is 14 amino acids long. Per the germline V gene, CDR1 is LNHDA and CDR2 is SQIVND (reference sequence). DNA for the CDR3: TGTGCCAGTGTGGATGACGGACAGGGACTTGTAGCTTTCTTT. It translates to CASVDDGQGLVAFF.

This clone has only a few counts. The V and J genes are TRBV10-3 and TRBJ1-2, with D perhaps matching TRBD1 (5 bases). The germline V gene has CDR1 ENHRY and CDR2 SYGVKD. The CDR3 contains 12 residues. V lost 5 bases and J 8 bases, leaving 12 bases between the germline ends. CDR3 loop: CAISSGTQGYTF. In DNA form, the CDR3 reads TGTGCCATCAGTTCAGGGACTCAAGGCTACACCTTC.

V gene TRBV11-2 combines with J gene TRBJ2-1, with D tentatively TRBD1 (6 bases). The germline V and J ends were trimmed by 5 bases and 0 bases, with 14 bases remaining between them. The CDR3 length is 16 residues. The V gene's germline CDR1 is SGHAT and CDR2 FQNNGV. The CDR3 DNA sequence: TGTGCCAGCAGCCTTGGAAGGGGGAGCTCCTACAATGAGCAGTTCTTC. It specifies CASSLGRGSSYNEQFF.

The rearrangement uses TRBV5-6 and TRBJ1-5, with no clear D. The V and J ends lost 1 base and 2 bases respectively, with 13 bases between them. The CDR3 is made up of 16 amino acids. The V gene's germline CDR1 is SGHDT and CDR2 YYEEEE. The CDR3 region is CASSLSGWGGNQPQHF. The CDR3 region has the DNA TGTGCCAGCAGCTTGTCGGGTTGGGGAGGCAATCAGCCCCAGCATTTT.

This chain joins TRBV9 and TRBJ1-5; the D gene is possibly TRBD1 (6 bases). Germline V lookup: CDR1 SGDLS, CDR2 YYNGEE. CDR3 length equals 13 residues. Trimming took off 5 bases at V and 8 bases at J, with 14 bases between the two ends. The CDR3 region has the DNA TGTGCCAGCAGTAGGGGGTCGGCGGAGCCCCAGCATTTT. It is translated as CASSRGSAEPQHF.

The chain has TRBV13 and TRBJ1-2, with 11 bases fitting TRBD1. Germline V CDR1 and CDR2: PRHDT, FYEKMQ (reference sequence). The CDR3 spans 15 residues. The V gene end was trimmed by 6 bases and the J gene end by 5 bases; junction bases not matched to a gene: 8. CDR3 nucleotide sequence: TGTGCCAGCAGTAAATCCGGGACAGGGGGTTATGGCTACACCTTC. Its translation is CASSKSGTGGYGYTF.

This chain connects TRBV11-1 to TRBJ1-2; D ambiguous. Per germline, CDR1 SGHAT and CDR2 FQDESV (reference sequence). The CDR3 length is 14 residues. Trimming removed 2 bases from V and 4 bases from J, with 11 bases in between. The CDR3 coding sequence is TGTGCCAGCAGCTTAAGTCCGAGCCGCTATGGCTACACCTTC. This encodes CASSLSPSRYGYTF.